This TCR beta chain is drawn from a study of metastatic and nonmetastatic thyroid tumors. This clone has ten or more counts. Other nucleotide sequences from this sample produce the same CDR3. MiXCR was used by TCRdb to re-call the PCR reads. The sample has 43,000 or so clones; approximately 4.1% are singletons. There were no patients who had received any treatment before thyroid surgery. V lost 1 base and J lost 6, with 16 bases in between. The germline V gene has CDR1 MNHEY and CDR2 SMNVEV (reference sequence). The CDR3 extends over 16 amino acids. The clonotype was recovered from a female donor with papillary thyroid cancer or a benign thyroid nodule (not recorded which). Some clones in this sample may be carry-over from other donors' samples. Sequencing input: blood. The chain joins TRBV27 to TRBJ2-1; D is perhaps TRBD2 (5 bases). The CDR3 region is CASSLFMGASFNEQFF. In DNA form, the CDR3 reads TGTGCCAGCAGTTTATTTATGGGAGCGTCGTTCAATGAGCAGTTCTTC.